What follows is one TCR beta chain and its context. Its antigen target is currently unknown. Base qualities are missing; no much larger clone stands one base away. Amplification of TCR beta CDR3 regions was carried out from RNA transcripts. The TCR CDR3 was subjected to a first round of RT-PCR using the HTBI primer set and the Qiagen OneStep RT-PCR kit. Libraries were constructed in a second round of multiplex PCR, after which size selection and purification were performed. Libraries were sequenced paired-end with 100 bp reads on an Illumina HiSeq2000. The paper's data handling went like this. SOAPnuke was used to process the raw data, removing reads that contained adapters or uncalled bases, had a mean Phred below 15, or lacked an exact match to the constant primer or identifier. High-quality paired reads were merged using COPE v1.2.5, and each unique nucleotide sequence was defined as a clonotype. MiTCR v1.1 was used to align clonotypes to the IMGT TRBV, TRBD and TRBJ reference segments. Analysis was restricted to V-J combinations with a frequency above 0.0001, which covered over 98% of repertoires. A TCS score was defined as the ratio of F50 (clonal expansion) to E x V (chaos), with BLOSUM62-based TCRdist applied between CDR3 peptides within each V-J. Welch's t-statistics and random forest reduced 500 to 550 V-J features to 13, which were used in a naive Bayes classifier (R e1071). TCRdb passed the public sequencing reads through fastp at Q25 and MiXCR, retaining productive beta sequences. Here each entry gathers all rows of one CDR3 protein and keeps the most common genes and DNA. V and J calls and clone size were set by TCRdb, not the authors. The sample table lists hundreds of thousands of distinct CDR3 sequences, over 15% of them with a count of one. Over 15% of the sample lies in the top ten.

Hyperthyroidism patients were aged 18 to 65 years and newly diagnosed, with disease duration of less than 2 months. The study excluded patients with uncontrolled infections, other autoimmune diseases, pregnancy or lactation. Diagnoses were based on clinical symptoms, serum thyroxine and TRAb, thyroid ultrasound and orbital computed tomography. Blood from progressor patients was drawn when they were first diagnosed with hyperthyroidism, before any ophthalmopathy symptoms appeared. Ficoll-Paque density gradient centrifugation was used to isolate PBMCs from around 10 ml of fresh peripheral blood. Progressor patients were first diagnosed with Graves' hyperthyroidism and then developed ophthalmopathy during follow-up. Total RNA was extracted with Trizol reagent, and quality was checked on an Agilent 2100 Bioanalyzer. This entry comes from a study of T cells in Graves' hyperthyroidism and ophthalmopathy (dated by TCRdb to between 2018 and 2020). Turning to the overall study: Peripheral blood samples were taken at the time of initial diagnosis, prior to any treatment. Whether ophthalmopathy could be predicted prospectively was tested in an independent validation cohort made up of fewer than 20 hyperthyroidism patients plus 17 patients who later progressed to ophthalmopathy. TCR V-J signatures able to tell the groups apart were searched for in a discovery cohort of 90 to 100 patients, of whom about 40 had Graves' ophthalmopathy and some 60 had stable Graves' hyperthyroidism. The paper describes TCR Vbeta CDR3 sequencing of about 140 peripheral blood samples, made up of around 41 ophthalmopathy patients, roughly 72 hyperthyroidism patients and 17 progressor patients. The 80 to 100 discovery patients were randomly divided into training and test sets at a 7:3 ratio. In addition, the study compared T-cell repertoires in thyroid tissue and in blood from roughly 6 Graves' hyperthyroidism patients. Following sampling, methimazole starting at 30 mg daily was given to hyperthyroidism patients, and high-dose intravenous methylprednisolone was given to ophthalmopathy patients.

After removal of 3 bases from V and 6 bases from J, the junction retains 10 bases not matched to a gene. CDR1 MGHRA and CDR2 YSYEKL were looked up in the germline V gene. The CDR3 spans 15 residues, from the cysteine through the phenylalanine. Only the CDR3 part of the read is kept: 45 bases, read in frame from the first base. General conclusions and limits of the study: Most expanded thyroid clonotypes (frequency above 0.001) were also found in blood, which suggests that blood repertoires may mirror thyroid immune responses. Sample size was not statistically predetermined, and investigators were not blinded to group allocation. A 13 V-J signature model separated ophthalmopathy from stable hyperthyroidism, with just over 85% sensitivity and about 81% specificity in cross-validation and 80%/75% in testing. During validation, the model predicted progression to ophthalmopathy a median of about 6.5 months ahead of onset, with roughly 65% sensitivity and 72.22% specificity.

The receptor comes from a woman in her fifties or sixties with Graves' hyperthyroidism that later progressed to Graves' ophthalmopathy. The V and J genes are TRBV4-1 and TRBJ1-1; 7 bases in the junction line up with TRBD1. Sequenced sample: blood. The CDR3 protein is CASSQPRGGGAEAFF. The DNA reads as follows: TGCGCCAGCAGCCAGCCGAGGGGAGGGGGCGCTGAAGCTTTCTTT.